The clone carrying this T cell receptor (beta chain) is labeled as medium-sized (0.01 to 0.1%). Its antigen is not known. The data were obtained in a study of T and B cells in COVID-19 patients. Study background: At median age roughly 35 years, recovered patients were younger than active-infection patients at under 70.

The CDR3 consists of 18 residues. In germline, CDR1 is SGHVS, CDR2 FNYEAQ. V lost 1 base to trimming and J lost 5 bases; unmatched junction nucleotides: 14. From blood, roughly 220-550 ng of genomic DNA served as TRB template. Regarding the study as a whole: Few blood samples existed from mildly ill patients during symptoms or early in severe cases.

BIOMED2 TRB-A/B primer pools were used in multiplex TRB PCR. MiXCR was run by TCRdb on the multiplex PCR reads, yielding one entry per CDR3 protein. The sample has about 3,300 distinct CDR3 sequences, 20% to 25% seen once. The chain combines TRBV7-6 with TRBJ2-7; 10 nucleotides align to TRBD2. The sequence was collected from a human donor with active COVID-19. Sequenced input: blood. The CDR3 DNA reads as TGTGCCAGCAGCTTAGTCCAACTAGCGGGACTTGGACGGCACGAGCAGTACTTC. Amino acid sequence: CASSLVQLAGLGRHEQYF.